This entry lists 8 T cell receptor beta chains sequenced from one sample in a study of Ad26.COV2.S vaccination and SARS-CoV-2 variants. The assay was immunoSEQ multiplex PCR, and TCRdb's table has in-frame clones only and misses some. The sample contains roughly 450,000 clones, around 90% of which appear only once. Specified treatment: roughly 20 received Ad26.COV2.S at low or high dose, single or two shots; five or six received placebo; per-sample allocation not given. Sampling happened 63 days after the first vaccine or placebo injection. The sequenced sample was peripheral blood, obtained in a trial of Ad26.COV2.S vaccine versus placebo. The source of these receptors is a person between 18 and 65 years old who received the Ad26.COV2.S COVID-19 vaccine or a placebo.

V usage is TRBV7-9 and J usage is TRBJ2-2; D remains ambiguous. The germline V gene has CDR1 SEHNR and CDR2 FQNEAQ (reference sequence). The CDR3 is 13 residues long. V lost 6 bases and J lost 2, with 7 bases in between. The CDR3 sequence is CASSPINTGELFF. CDR3 bases: TGTGCCAGCAGTCCCATTAACACCGGGGAGCTGTTTTTT.

The chain employs TRBV5-1 and TRBJ1-4; 8 bases fit TRBD1. The J segment lost 8 bases and the V segment lost 0 bases, leaving 3 bases of the junction unmatched. This CDR3 is built from 14 residues. The germline CDR1 and CDR2 sequences are SGHRS and YFSETQ. The CDR3 coding sequence is TGCGCCAGCAGCTTGGACAGGGGGGTAGAAAAACTGTTTTTT. Encoded protein: CASSLDRGVEKLFF.

The genes are TRBV7-2 and TRBJ1-2, with D possibly TRBD1 on 5 matching bases. Germline V gene lookup returns CDR1 SGHTA and CDR2 FQGNSA. There are 15 residues in the CDR3. V was pared by 5 bases and J by 7 bases, with 20 bases between. The CDR3 coding sequence is TGTGCCAGCAGCATCGACCGGGACCGAACCTTTGGCTACACCTTC. Amino acid sequence: CASSIDRDRTFGYTF.

In its sample, this clone was seen once. This chain joins TRBV6-2 or TRBV6-3 and TRBJ2-3; D ambiguous. Germline V lookup: CDR1 MNHEY, CDR2 SVGEGT. V was trimmed by 6 bases and J by 6 bases, leaving 10 bases between them. CDR3 size: 12 residues. The CDR3 protein is CASSPLGDTQYF. The DNA of the CDR3 is TGTGCCAGCAGCCCCCTGGGGGATACGCAGTATTTT.

This sequence joins TRBV19 and TRBJ1-6; weak D call: TRBD1 (5 bases). The ends were cut back, 6 bases at V and 10 bases at J, with 16 bases in the middle. The CDR3 contains 14 residues. Germline-derived CDR1 and CDR2 are LNHDA and SQIVND (reference sequence). CDR3 sequence reads: CASSQKRGDSPLHF. CDR3 nucleotide sequence: TGTGCCAGTAGCCAAAAACGGGGGGACTCACCCCTCCACTTT.

CDR3 loop: CASSSRGQPQHF. As DNA, the CDR3 is TGTGCCAGTAGTTCACGAGGGCAGCCCCAGCATTTT. The rearrangement links TRBV19 to TRBJ1-5; no clear D. Per germline, CDR1 LNHDA and CDR2 SQIVND (reference sequence). The ends were cut back, 5 bases at V and 7 bases at J, with 9 bases in the middle. The CDR3 consists of 12 residues.

This clone was recorded once. CDR3 in DNA: TGTGCCTGGACACCCCCAGGCAACTATGGCTACACCTTC. Translated: CAWTPPGNYGYTF. The chain couples TRBV30 to TRBJ1-2, with D unresolved. The V and J ends lost 4 bases and 2 bases respectively, with 11 bases between them. CDR1 and CDR2 (germline): GTSNPN, SVGIG (reference sequence). The CDR3 consists of 13 residues.

This clone appeared once. V is TRBV5-4 and J is TRBJ2-3; D is perhaps TRBD2 (5 bases). Germline CDR1 SGHNT, CDR2 YYREEE (reference sequence). The CDR3 totals 15 residues. V was clipped by 0 bases and J by 0 bases, with 8 bases between them. The CDR3 region is CASSLESGSTDTQYF. The CDR3 DNA sequence: TGTGCCAGCAGCTTGGAAAGCGGAAGCACAGATACGCAGTATTTT.